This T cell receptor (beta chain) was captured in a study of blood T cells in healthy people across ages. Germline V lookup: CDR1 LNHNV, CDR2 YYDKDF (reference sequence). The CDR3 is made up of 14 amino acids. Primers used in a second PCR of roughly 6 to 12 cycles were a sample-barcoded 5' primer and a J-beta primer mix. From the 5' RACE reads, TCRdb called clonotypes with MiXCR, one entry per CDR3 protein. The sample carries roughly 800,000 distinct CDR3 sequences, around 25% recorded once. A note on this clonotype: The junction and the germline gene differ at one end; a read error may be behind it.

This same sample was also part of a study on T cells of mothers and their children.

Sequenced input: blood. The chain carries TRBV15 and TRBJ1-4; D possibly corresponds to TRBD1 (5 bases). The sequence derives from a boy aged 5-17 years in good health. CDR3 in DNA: TGTGCCACCAGCGGAGGGGAGCTTGAGGAAAAACTGTCTTTT. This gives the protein CATSGGELEEKLSF.